Each of the 24 T cell receptor beta chains below was sequenced from the same sample in a study of T cells after posttransplantation cyclophosphamide. Treatment was busulfan-fludarabine conditioning, a marrow graft, and cyclophosphamide on days +3 and +4. Libraries were prepared by immunoSEQ multiplex PCR; TCRdb keeps only in-frame clonotypes and omits some of them. Captured here are around 8,000 clones, none seen once; the top ten comprise approximately 6%. This sample comprised PBMCs, obtained after allogeneic stem cell transplant with posttransplant cyclophosphamide. These receptors all come from a young adult male patient who received an allogeneic stem cell transplant from an unrelated donor, was CMV-positive, and had acute and chronic GVHD. Some T cells may possibly be graft donor cells.

This clone was counted many times. The rearrangement links TRBV28 to TRBJ2-2; no definite D call. There are 14 residues in the CDR3. Deletions cut 2 bases from V and 6 bases from J, with 10 bases between. In germline, CDR1 is MDHEN, CDR2 SYDVKM. For the CDR3, the DNA is TGTGCCAGCAGTTTACACACGCAGGCCGGGGAGCTGTTTTTT. Its protein is CASSLHTQAGELFF.

This clone was seen many times. The V and J genes are TRBV18 and TRBJ2-3; the match to TRBD2 covers 16 bases. V lost 0 bases, J lost 10 bases, and 7 bases stayed unmatched. The CDR3 is made up of 17 amino acids. Looked up from germline, CDR1 is KGHSH and CDR2 is LQKENI. For the CDR3, the DNA is TGTGCCAGCTCACCACCGGGACTAGCGGGGGGGCCGAGGTCGCAGTATTTT. Translation gives CASSPPGLAGGPRSQYF. The entire variable domain, with the rest obtained from reference TRBV18 and TRBJ2-3, is as follows: NAGVMQNPRHLVRRRGQEARLRCSPMKGHSHVYWYRQLPEEGLKFMVYLQKENIIDESGMPKERFSAEFPKEGPSILRIQQVVRGDSAAYFCASSPPGLAGGPRSQYFGPGTRLTVL.

By share, this clone counts as medium-sized. The chain couples TRBV10-2 to TRBJ2-3; the match to TRBD1 covers 8 bases. The length of the CDR3 is 14 residues. The V segment lost 2 bases and the J segment 5 bases; nucleotides outside the gene matches: 3. From germline, CDR1 is WSHSY and CDR2 SAAADI. This CDR3 is CASSEQGAGDTQYF. In nucleotides, the CDR3 is TGCGCCAGCAGTGAGCAGGGGGCCGGAGATACGCAGTATTTT.

This clone was recorded at least ten times. V gene TRBV11-1 combines with J gene TRBJ2-3; tentatively, D is TRBD2 (5 bases). With 5 bases removed from V and 0 bases from J, the gap between germline ends came to 15 bases. Germline V gene lookup returns CDR1 SGHAT and CDR2 FQDESV (reference sequence). The CDR3 has 16 residues. The CDR3 spells CASSPSGGESTDTQYF. In DNA, the CDR3 is TGTGCCAGCAGCCCCAGCGGTGGGGAGAGCACAGATACGCAGTATTTT.

This clone appeared many times. The rearrangement uses TRBV2 and TRBJ1-5; D perhaps matches TRBD1 (5 bases). With 6 bases removed from V and 4 bases from J, the gap between germline ends came to 13 bases. The CDR3 sequence is 14 residues long. From germline, CDR1 is SNHLY and CDR2 FYNNEI. The CDR3 DNA sequence: TGTGCCAGCAGAGGCGACCAGGGAAATCAGCCCCAGCATTTT. It yields the protein CASRGDQGNQPQHF. The full variable domain, completed using reference TRBV2 and TRBJ1-5, is EPEVTQTPSHQVTQMGQEVILRCVPISNHLYFYWYRQILGQKVEFLVSFYNNEISEKSEIFDDQFSVERPDGSNFTLKIRSTKLEDSAMYFCASRGDQGNQPQHFGDGTRLSIL.

Within the sample, this clone is medium-sized. V and J are TRBV5-5 and TRBJ2-5; D is perhaps TRBD1 (6 bases). Germline-derived CDR1 and CDR2 are SGHKS and YYEKEE (reference sequence). Trimming removed 1 base from V and 2 bases from J, with 6 bases in between. The CDR3 consists of 13 residues. CDR3 protein: CASSLRGQETQYF. DNA for the CDR3: TGTGCCAGCAGCTTGAGGGGGCAAGAGACCCAGTACTTC.

This clone was recorded a few times. The J gene is TRBJ1-5, the V gene TRBV28; D not certain. V lost 2 bases and J lost 11, with 7 bases in between. There are 11 residues in the CDR3. CDR1 is MDHEN, CDR2 SYDVKM, per germline. The CDR3, as DNA: TGTGCCAGCAGTTTAAGGCAGGCCCAGCATTTT. Translation gives CASSLRQAQHF.

This clone came up many times. The chain employs TRBV30 and TRBJ1-6; 10 nucleotides align to TRBD1. V shed 5 bases and J 10 bases; nucleotides not matched to a gene: 8. The CDR3 runs 14 residues. Germline V gene lookup returns CDR1 GTSNPN and CDR2 SVGIG (reference sequence). The DNA for the CDR3 is TGTGCCTGGGCCGCGGACAGGGGGGGATCACCCCTCCACTTT. Translation: CAWAADRGGSPLHF.

This clone showed up many times. V is TRBV7-8 and J is TRBJ1-6, with 10 bases lining up with TRBD1. Germline V gives CDR1 SGHVS, CDR2 FQNEAQ. This CDR3 comprises 17 residues. Trimming cost V 5 bases and J 10 bases; bases outside gene matches: 14. For the CDR3, the DNA is TGTGCCAGCAGCCTTAGGAGCGGGGACAGGGGTTACTCACCCCTCCACTTT. Amino acid sequence: CASSLRSGDRGYSPLHF.

This clone was seen at least ten times. The V gene is TRBV6-5, the J gene TRBJ1-3; 9 bases align to TRBD1. Germline lookup yields CDR1 MNHEY and CDR2 SVGAGI. The junction had 4 bases not matched to a gene; V was cut back by 6 bases and J by 1 base. The CDR3 sequence is 15 residues long. The CDR3 is CASRGDRVSGNTIYF. DNA of the CDR3: TGTGCCAGCAGGGGGGACAGGGTTTCTGGAAACACCATATATTTT.

This clone has more than one count but fewer than ten. Other DNA variants within this sample encode the same CDR3. The rearrangement links TRBV30 to TRBJ2-5; D may be TRBD2 (5 bases). Matching the DNA end better, TRBJ2-7 makes the J call doubtful. Germline V gene sequence: CDR1 GTSNPN, CDR2 SVGIG (reference sequence). The CDR3 spans 12 residues. The CDR3 here is CAWSARDYEQYF. The CDR3 nucleotides are TGTGCCTGGAGCGCCCGGGACTACGAGCAGTACTTC.

The table lists this clone with many counts. The chain couples TRBV7-8 to TRBJ1-4; 7 bases fit TRBD1. The V segment lost 5 bases and the J segment 8 bases; nucleotides outside the gene matches: 8. CDR1 is SGHVS, CDR2 FQNEAQ, per germline. The CDR3 contains 14 residues. The CDR3 reads CASSTTGVGEKLFF. The CDR3 DNA reads TGTGCCAGCAGCACAACAGGGGTCGGGGAAAAACTGTTTTTT.

This clone was counted many times. The chain couples TRBV5-6 to TRBJ2-1; D perhaps matches TRBD2 (6 bases). The germline V gene has CDR1 SGHDT and CDR2 YYEEEE. Trimming stripped 7 bases from V and 3 bases from J, with 8 bases between. This CDR3 has 12 residues. CDR3 DNA sequence: TGTGCCAGCGGGGGGAGCTACAATGAGCAGTTCTTC. This encodes CASGGSYNEQFF.

This clone was seen at least ten times. This rearrangement joins TRBV5-5 to TRBJ2-3; D might be TRBD1 (5 bases). Per the germline V gene, CDR1 is SGHKS and CDR2 is YYEKEE (reference sequence). Trimming left V 4 bases short and J 0 bases short, with 12 bases between. This CDR3 spans 15 amino acids. CDR3 protein: CASSLNQGSTDTQYF. In DNA, the CDR3 is TGTGCCAGCAGCCTTAATCAGGGTAGCACAGATACGCAGTATTTT.

Many counts were recorded for this clone. This sequence joins TRBV6-1 and TRBJ1-2; the match to TRBD1 covers 8 bases. Germline-derived CDR1 and CDR2 are MNHNS and SASEGT. This CDR3 comprises 15 residues. The V gene end was trimmed by 6 bases and the J gene end by 5 bases; junction bases not matched to a gene: 11. This CDR3 is CASSPPTGDVYGYTF. In DNA, the CDR3 is TGTGCCAGCAGCCCACCGACAGGGGATGTATATGGCTACACCTTC.

This clone was recorded a few times. The rearrangement joins TRBV27 to TRBJ2-5; possible D gene TRBD2, 6 bases. V lost 4 bases to trimming and J lost 5 bases, with 14 bases between them. CDR3 length: 14 amino acids. CDR1 and CDR2 (germline): MNHEY, SMNVEV (reference sequence). The CDR3 coding sequence is TGTGCCAGCAGTTCCGACGCGGAGGGGGAGACCCAGTACTTC. Its translation is CASSSDAEGETQYF.

This clone is medium-sized. The chain employs TRBV6-6 and TRBJ2-7; perhaps TRBD1 as D (6 bases). V was cut by 6 bases and J by 2 bases, with 11 bases left in between. The CDR3 runs 13 residues. Germline V lookup: CDR1 MNHNY, CDR2 SVGAGI (reference sequence). The CDR3 protein is CASSQGTTYEQYF. CDR3 sequence (DNA): TGTGCCAGCAGCCAAGGGACAACCTACGAGCAGTACTTC.

This clone came up many times. This chain connects TRBV7-2 to TRBJ2-5; 11 nucleotides align to TRBD1. Losses at the gene ends were 5 bases for V and 5 bases for J; bases not matched to a gene: 7. Per the germline V gene, CDR1 is SGHTA and CDR2 is FQGNSA. The CDR3 runs to 15 residues. CDR3 residues: CASSGRDRGIETQYF. The CDR3 nucleotides are TGTGCCAGCAGCGGAAGGGACAGGGGGATCGAGACCCAGTACTTC. Combining the CDR3 with reference TRBV7-2 and TRBJ2-5 gives the whole variable domain GAGVSQSPSNKVTEKGKDVELRCDPISGHTALYWYRQSLGQGLEFLIYFQGNSAPDKSGLPSDRFSAERTGGSVSTLTIQRTQQEDSAVYLCASSGRDRGIETQYFGPGTRLLVL.

This clone was counted many times. The chain recombines TRBV13 with TRBJ1-3; TRBD1 aligns across 11 bases. CDR1 is PRHDT, CDR2 FYEKMQ, per germline (reference sequence). This CDR3 has 18 residues. Trimming cost V 0 bases and J 2 bases; bases outside gene matches: 6. The CDR3 reads CASSLGVGGQGAGNTIYF. The CDR3 DNA sequence: TGTGCCAGCAGCTTAGGCGTGGGGGGACAGGGGGCTGGAAACACCATATATTTT.

This clone was counted ten times or more. The rearrangement uses TRBV20-1 and TRBJ1-2; 8 nucleotides line up with TRBD1. Germline lookup yields CDR1 DFQATT and CDR2 SNEGSKA (reference sequence). The CDR3 runs 11 residues. J was trimmed by 7 bases and V by 4 bases; bases with no gene match: 2. The CDR3 loop is CSATDRGGYTF. CDR3 sequence (DNA): TGCAGTGCTACCGACAGGGGTGGCTACACCTTC.

In its sample, this clone is medium-sized (0.01 to 0.1%). J is TRBJ2-1 and V is TRBV19; 11 bases match TRBD2. V dropped 5 bases and J dropped 7; count of bases not matched to a gene: 7. The CDR3 contains 15 residues. CDR1 and CDR2 from the germline V gene are LNHDA and SQIVND (reference sequence). DNA of the CDR3: TGTGCCAGTAGTGATAGCGGGGGGGCGTGGAATGAGCAGTTCTTC. It translates to CASSDSGGAWNEQFF. Based on the CDR3 plus reference TRBV19 and TRBJ2-1, the full variable domain is DGGITQSPKYLFRKEGQNVTLSCEQNLNHDAMYWYRQDPGQGLRLIYYSQIVNDFQKGDIAEGYSVSREKKESFPLTVTSAQKNPTAFYLCASSDSGGAWNEQFFGPGTRLTVL.

Ten or more counts support this clone. The chain joins TRBV5-6 to TRBJ2-7; 9 bases agree with TRBD1. This CDR3 has 16 amino acids. V was pared by 0 bases and J by 4 bases, with 8 bases of the junction left unmatched. Per germline, CDR1 SGHDT and CDR2 YYEEEE. This CDR3 is CASSLAGGQGMYEQYF. Here the CDR3 DNA reads TGTGCCAGCAGCTTGGCCGGGGGACAGGGTATGTACGAGCAGTACTTC.

This clone was seen repeatedly, ten times or more. The V call is TRBV4-1, the J call TRBJ1-2; weak D call: TRBD1 (6 bases). Per germline, CDR1 MGHRA and CDR2 YSYEKL. The CDR3 covers 13 residues. The germline V and J ends were trimmed by 0 bases and 8 bases, with 10 bases remaining between them. CDR3 nucleotides: TGCGCCAGCAGCCAAGAACAGGGCAAGGGCTACACCTTC. Protein: CASSQEQGKGYTF.

This clone has a count of ten or more. The genes are TRBV11-2 and TRBJ2-1; TRBD1 matches at 7 bases. The ends lost 4 bases at V and 0 bases at J; junction bases unmatched: 12. Germline CDR1 reads SGHAT; CDR2 reads FQNNGV. This CDR3 spans 18 amino acids. The CDR3: CASSSNRGQVSSYNEQFF. In DNA form, the CDR3 reads TGTGCCAGCAGCTCTAACCGAGGACAGGTTAGCTCCTACAATGAGCAGTTCTTC.